This entry is about one T cell receptor (beta chain). Original handling: Reference gene primers were amplified, and this amplification served to estimate nucleated cell counts. TCRdb keeps only in-frame clones here, not all; method: immunoSEQ multiplex PCR. The V and J calls and the clone size are those of that table, but D and trimming were determined from the DNA. This table has about 200,000 clones, 85% appearing once. V was clipped by 3 bases and J by 2 bases, with 17 bases between them. Germline values: CDR1 SEHNR, CDR2 FQNEAQ (reference sequence). The CDR3 length is 16 residues. This sample stems from a study of blood T cell repertoires in COVID-19.

The chain combines TRBV7-9 with TRBJ2-7, with a weak D call TRBD1 (5 bases). The TCR originated in a middle-aged man who had recovered from COVID-19. Material: PBMCs or T cells enriched from blood (not recorded which). The CDR3 DNA is TGTGCCAGCAGCTTTTCCCACAGGCTGTCCACCTACGAGCAGTACTTC. Its translation is CASSFSHRLSTYEQYF.